This T cell receptor (beta chain) was sequenced in a study of T cell responses to AZD1222 COVID-19 vaccine. Study context: Second-dose schedules of about 4 or about 12 weeks were combined.

Overall study results and limits: Vaccine-associated CD4 TCRs spanned spike, dominant at 160-218 and 743-854. Samples come after the peak T cell response, not at day 14. Per reports, nearly half of all spike-specific TCRs target regions that are unmutated in variants.

Worth noting for this clone: Its antigen is undetermined.

Here immunoSEQ multiplex PCR was the method, and the copy in TCRdb shows in-frame clones only, minus some. The data show about 140,000 clones, with just under 95% seen just once and 1.1% to 1.5% held by the top ten. V was cut by 0 bases and J by 8 bases, with 5 bases left in between. CDR3 length equals 11 residues. Germline loops: CDR1 SGHTS, CDR2 YDEGEE. The TCR originated in an adult in good health. The chain uses TRBV5-8 and TRBJ1-2; D not certain. The specimen was peripheral blood, collected on day 0 of AZD1222 vaccination. CDR3 in amino acids: CASSLVGGYTF. DNA of the CDR3: TGTGCCAGCAGCTTGGTGGGGGGCTACACCTTC.